The entry that follows covers one TCR beta chain sequence. Its antigen specificity is not known. Relative to the germline gene, one junction end is altered; a read error may explain this. To prepare the library, the immunoSEQ multiplex PCR assay was applied. A mixture of 60 forward primers for TCR Vbeta segments and 13 reverse primers for TCR Jbeta segments was used in the multiplex PCR. The CDR3 region of rearranged TCR beta genes was amplified from genomic DNA with a multiplex PCR assay. The Illumina HiSeq System was used to sequence the amplified TCR beta libraries as 87-base-pair reads. As for the original processing: Across the 670 or so repertoires, a later analysis counted tens of millions of unique TCR beta chains, 9 million to 14 million of which were shared by at least two donors. Raw reads were error-corrected and collapsed into unique sequences by a nearest-neighbor algorithm in which closely related sequences were merged to remove PCR and sequencing errors. CDR3 sequences were aligned to IMGT reference sequences to assign V, D and J gene segments. Each retained sequence needed at least a six-nucleotide match to both a V gene segment and a J gene segment. Rearrangements were classified as productive when the CDR3 lacked stop codons and remained in frame with V and J, and all other rearrangements were classified as non-productive. CDR3 was defined by IMGT convention, running from the second conserved V-encoded cysteine to the conserved J-encoded phenylalanine. The earlier analysis of about 500 of the donors excluded sequences that lacked an unambiguous match to a single V gene segment. An earlier analysis of just under 600 of the donors called V segments functional above 56.7% productive rearrangements and segregating when the between-donor standard deviation exceeded 5%. A statistical classification framework was built for diagnosing cytomegalovirus status from the catalog of TCR beta chain sequences. In a later analysis, TCR nucleotide sequences were compared against IMGT/GENE-DB human TR gene sequences so that V and J genes could be assigned. Using the TCRdist pipeline, a later analysis assigned CDR3 sequences along with most-parsimonious VDJ recombination scenarios. In a later analysis, each TCR beta chain was defined by its CDR3 amino acid sequence together with its V-gene family, and reads without a unique V-gene family were excluded. In a later analysis, nearly 600 highly shared, low-generation-probability nucleotide sequences were removed to address suspected cross-contamination and a sequencing artifact. In a later analysis, a clonal expansion index for each public chain was calculated from normalized within-repertoire ranks of inferred template counts. In a later analysis, generation probabilities were computed with a VDJ recombination model fitted to out-of-frame rearrangements, and the resulting probabilities were checked against IGoR. In a later analysis, TCR-TCR, TCR-HLA and TCR-CMV co-occurrence was scored with hypergeometric tests, and a repertoire-size bias correction was applied to TCR pairs. To estimate false discovery rates, a later analysis permuted the HLA or CMV assignments 20 times. In a later analysis, co-occurring TCRs were grouped with DBSCAN, and TCRdist sequence similarity was added when clustering was performed within HLA-allele-positive subsets. Repertoires with fewer than 30,000 or more than 120,000 public chains were left out of co-occurrence clustering, as were about five repertoires with anomalous nucleotide sharing. Held by TCRdb, this immuneACCESS table contains in-frame sequences only and omits some clones. Under half of the omission traces to an unresolved V gene where checked; the cause of the rest is unknown. The DNA was the basis for D and trimming; V, J and clone size are from that table. In all, the sample holds about 130,000 clones, and 80% of those were seen once. The top ten clones comprise about 4% of the sample.

This sample is drawn from a study of cytomegalovirus exposure and HLA in healthy donors (dated by TCRdb to 2016 to 2017). Broadly, across the study: In an earlier analysis of 587 of the donors, 250 to 300 Gb of sequence data and 90 million to 120 million unique TCR beta sequences from roughly 190 million T cells were reported. An early release covering roughly 640 HLA-typed donors comprised about 300 gigabases of sequencing data and tens of millions of unique TCR sequences. Among the roughly 410 genotyped donors, approximately 77% belonged to the genetic ancestry cluster associated with self-reported Caucasian donors. The study aimed to test whether cataloging public T cell receptors could reveal signatures of past pathogen exposure. The T cell repertoires of 666 subjects were profiled by immunosequencing and related to cytomegalovirus serostatus. Along with the approximately 700-subject first cohort, a separate validation cohort of some 130 different subjects was used. The study combined high-throughput TCR immunosequencing, statistical association of individual TCRs with disease status, and machine learning to predict cytomegalovirus infection status. In a later analysis, previously published TCR beta repertoires from about 670 donors were re-analyzed and high-resolution HLA genotyping was added so that TCR occurrence patterns could be studied. Rather than using new phenotypic data, the later analysis identified candidate immune exposures from TCR beta sequences and from how often those sequences occurred across donors. An earlier analysis of some 600 of the donors applied high-throughput TCR beta sequencing to assess whether each TCR beta V gene segment acted as functional or pseudogenic. Alongside the repertoire data, information on donor age, sex, ethnicity and CMV serostatus was compiled. In a later genetic analysis, genome-wide SNP genotypes for about 55% of the roughly 670 donors were used, and that subset was treated as a discovery cohort. Every discovery cohort repertoire had been produced on one sequencing platform. HLA typing included class I and class II loci at four-digit resolution. The number of typed donors differed by locus: about 620-640 for A, B, C, DRB1 and DQB1; approximately 520 for DQA1; some 610 for DPA1; and about 450 for DPB1. Several DR-DQ haplotypes were handled as single units for association and clustering because linkage in the cohort was strong. Across 398 genotyped donors of the cohort, an average of approximately 240,000 unique TCR beta nucleotide sequences per donor were sequenced, and 15% to 20% of those sequences were non-productive.

The paper's findings and limits, for the study overall: In a later analysis, the rate of TCR association differed among HLA loci, with DRB1 alleles having the most associated TCRs and HLA-C alleles having the fewest. A later genetic analysis reported fewer N-insertions in productive TCRs among donors in an Asian-associated ancestry cluster than the roughly 690-donor mean. Some IMGT-functional V segments, including TRBV6-2 and TRBV6-3, could not be distinguished by the 87-base-pair reads and were therefore excluded. At a false discovery rate of 0.05, a later analysis linked under 20,000 TCR beta sequences to specific HLA alleles. Most TCR sequences were seen in very few donors, while some public TCRs were found in many individuals. The only immune exposure information available for the cohort was CMV serostatus. Strong co-occurrence of HLA alleles, especially DR and DQ, made assigning TCR associations to individual alleles difficult. The study listed 164 TCR beta chains as associated with cytomegalovirus. Because HLA typing was missing for some donors at each locus, association tests included only the typed subset. The earlier analysis of 450 to 700 of the donors excluded 15 to 20 rarely observed V segments, including chromosome 9 orphons, because counts were too low. In vitro tests confirmed that a few of the cytomegalovirus-associated TCR beta chains recognize cytomegalovirus antigens. Most CMV-associated TCR beta chains appeared to be HLA-restricted in a later analysis, and the HLA associations seemed to be driven largely by CMV exposure. A group of highly shared sequence variants was considered likely to be a technical artifact of the sequencing pipeline. In a later analysis, HLA-associated TCR beta chains were found to be more clonally expanded and to have lower generation probabilities than equally common non-associated chains. According to the authors, the approach could potentially be generalized to other disease states and immunological phenotypes. Presence/absence analyses assumed roughly uniform sequencing depth across donors, an assumption that may not hold. In an earlier analysis of around 600 of the donors, most TCR beta V segments appeared in productive rearrangements about 87% or about 30% of the time, broadly matching IMGT annotations. The classifier was reported to diagnose cytomegalovirus status with high specificity and sensitivity in both the original cohort and the validation cohort. A further reported finding was that TCR beta sequences accurately predicted the HLA-A and HLA-B alleles for most subjects in the first cohort. Correlated functional status among segregating V segments might reflect linkage disequilibrium, but an unknown experimental factor could not be ruled out. In a later analysis, several top co-occurrence clusters were reported to appear linked to parvovirus B19, influenza, CMV and Epstein-Barr virus. The cohort was sequenced for TCR beta chains only, and without alpha or paired-chain data the features that could be detected were limited. In a later genetic analysis, a missense DCLRE1C variant was associated with V-gene and J-gene trimming of TCR beta chains, and the association was replicated in an independent cohort.

The cohort consisted of some 730 healthy bone marrow donors. All cohort members were sampled while nominally healthy, although unrecorded immune exposures were likely present. The donor was CMV seronegative and belonged to the group of approximately 320 seronegative cohort members. Every donor gave a peripheral blood sample, and the peripheral blood mononuclear cells from that sample were used for TCR beta sequencing. Genomic DNA was extracted from the blood cell samples with the Qiagen DNeasy Blood Extraction Kit. CDR1 and CDR2, per the germline V gene, are SGHRS and YFSETQ. Taken from cysteine to phenylalanine, the CDR3 has 13 residues. The kept DNA is CDR3 alone, 39 bases in frame from the first base.

The TCR originated in a woman in her thirties or forties in good health and CMV-seronegative. Recombination linked TRBV5-1 to TRBJ1-2, with the D gene uncertain. Specimen: PBMCs. The CDR3 region has the sequence CASTPNGNYGYPF. The DNA is as follows: TGCGCCAGCACCCCTAACGGCAACTATGGCTACCCCTTC.